This T cell receptor beta chain is from a study of blood T cell repertoires in COVID-19. By its share, this clone is medium-sized. Germline lookup yields CDR1 SNHLY and CDR2 FYNNEI. The CDR3 spans 12 residues. V was trimmed by 8 bases and J by 1 base, leaving 8 bases between them. Method: immunoSEQ multiplex PCR; TCRdb's copy keeps in-frame clones and lacks some. The profile covers tens of thousands of clones, with approximately 89% appearing a single time and less than 2.5% taken by the ten largest. Sequenced material: peripheral blood. This clonotype originated in a woman aged 60-75 years with acute or convalescent COVID-19. V and J are TRBV2 and TRBJ1-1; D remains unclear. DNA of the CDR3: TGTGCCAGCGACATGGGGAACACTGAAGCTTTCTTT. Protein: CASDMGNTEAFF.